The source of this T cell receptor beta chain is a study of blood T cell repertoires in COVID-19. In the study overall: The origin of the acute and convalescent COVID-19 samples was the United States, Italy and Spain.

From germline, CDR1 is SGHNT and CDR2 YYREEE (reference sequence). This CDR3 is built from 18 residues. Unmatched junction bases numbered 6, after V lost 0 bases and J lost 4 bases. Authors' data handling: Amplification from reference gene primers served as the basis for estimated nucleated cell counts. TCRdb's copy holds only in-frame clones and misses some; the assay was immunoSEQ multiplex PCR. The DNA gave D and trimming, while V, J and clone size come from that table. The sample has some 250,000 clones; around 87% are singletons. Sequenced material: peripheral blood. The clonotype comes from a woman aged 70 to 79 with active or convalescent COVID-19. J is TRBJ2-1 and V is TRBV5-4; 14 positions agree with TRBD2. For the CDR3, the DNA is TGTGCCAGCAGCTTGGGGAGGACTAGCGGGGGGCCTTACAATGAGCAGTTCTTC. This encodes CASSLGRTSGGPYNEQFF.